This TCR beta chain was observed in a study of cytomegalovirus exposure and HLA in healthy donors. Findings of the study overall: Productive status was seen about 90% or about 30% of the time for most TCR beta V segments in an earlier analysis. Some public TCRs appeared in many individuals, while most sequences were rare. According to a later analysis, donors in an Asian-associated ancestry cluster reportedly had fewer N-insertions than the roughly 630-donor mean.

Use of 60 Vbeta and 13 Jbeta primers characterized the PCR. Assay: immunoSEQ multiplex PCR; the TCRdb copy retains only in-frame clones and omits some. Seen here are about 160,000 clones, 82% observed once, and the top ten hold approximately 1.5%. The V gene's germline CDR1 is MNHEY and CDR2 SMNVEV (reference sequence). The V gene end was trimmed by 3 bases and the J gene end by 6 bases; junction bases not matched to a gene: 11. This CDR3 comprises 16 residues. Turning to this clone: Its cognate antigen is unknown.

The sequenced sample was PBMCs. The source of this sequence is a girl aged 5-17 years in good health and CMV-seropositive. The rearrangement uses TRBV27 and TRBJ2-3; 8 nucleotides agree with TRBD2. For the CDR3, the DNA is TGTGCCAGCAGTTTCGACAAGCGGGGGTATTTGGATACGCAGTATTTT. Translated, it gives CASSFDKRGYLDTQYF.